The T cell receptor (beta chain) under discussion was sequenced for a study of CD8+CD57+ T cells in acquired aplastic anemia. This CDR3 contains 14 residues. Germline V gene lookup returns CDR1 SGHNT and CDR2 YYREEE (reference sequence). The V end lost 0 bases, the J end lost 3 bases, and 6 bases lay between the germline ends. Genomic DNA provided the template from which TCR beta VDJ and CDR3 profiles were obtained. A single record per CDR3 protein comes from TCRdb applying MiXCR to the reads. Of fewer than 200,000 distinct CDR3 sequences in the sample, 50% to 75% were seen once. Sequencing input: sorted CD4+, CD8+, or CD8+CD57+ T cells (not recorded which) from PBMCs. The gene calls are TRBV5-4 and TRBJ2-2, with D unresolved. The TCR comes from a human donor in good health. The CDR3 loop is CASSLAPYTGELFF. Written as DNA, the CDR3 is TGTGCCAGCAGCTTGGCCCCATACACCGGGGAGCTGTTTTTT.